This TCR beta chain was obtained from a study of T cell responses to AZD1222 COVID-19 vaccine. Findings of the study overall: Rises in breadth and depth of Spike-specific TCRs came after two AZD1222 doses. CD4 TCRs associated with vaccination spanned spike, dominating at 160-218 and 743-854.

This table comes from immunoSEQ multiplex PCR, and its TCRdb copy is limited to in-frame clones, with some not included. Altogether more than 150,000 clones are present, around 92% being singletons, with the ten largest covering about 10%. Note on this clone: Its specificity is not known.

The CDR3 contains 15 residues. Germline trimming cut 0 bases from V and 4 bases from J; bases unmatched to any gene: 3. Germline loops: CDR1 LGHNA, CDR2 YSLEER. Here the sequenced sample was peripheral blood, taken on day 0 of AZD1222 vaccination. This TCR derives from an adult in good health. The V gene is TRBV4-3, the J gene TRBJ1-2, with 9 bases fitting TRBD1. CDR3 in amino acids: CASSQDLGQGYGYTF. As DNA, the CDR3 is TGCGCCAGCAGCCAAGATTTGGGACAGGGCTATGGCTACACCTTC.